What follows are 31 T cell receptor beta chains derived from one specimen sequenced in a study of neurological immune-mediated disorders. Each CDR3 protein gets one entry after TCRdb re-called the 5' RACE reads with MiXCR. The sample has 30,000 to 35,000 distinct CDR3 sequences; roughly 25% are singletons. The sequencing input was CD4+ T cells from blood. Receptors originate from a man in his fifties with HTLV-1-associated myelopathy (HAM/TSP).

At least ten counts were recorded for this clonotype. The V gene is TRBV7-9, the J gene TRBJ1-1, with D perhaps matching TRBD1 (6 bases). CDR3 length equals 14 residues. Germline V CDR1 and CDR2: SEHNR, FQNEAQ (reference sequence). Trimming stripped 2 bases from V and 1 base from J, with 8 bases between. The CDR3: CASSLRGENTEAFF. For the CDR3, the DNA is TGTGCCAGCAGCTTAAGGGGGGAGAACACTGAAGCTTTCTTT.

This clonotype was seen at least ten times. The rearrangement links TRBV20-1 to TRBJ2-7, with TRBD1 identical over 7 bases. After removal of 7 bases from V and 2 bases from J, the junction contained 5 bases not matched to a gene. Germline-derived CDR1 and CDR2 are DFQATT and SNEGSKA (reference sequence). The CDR3 consists of 12 residues. As DNA, the CDR3 is TGCAGTGTCACGGACAGGACCTACGAGCAGTACTTC. Protein: CSVTDRTYEQYF.

This clonotype was seen repeatedly, ten times or more. CDR3 loop: CASRSPAGSTDTQYF. CDR3 DNA sequence: TGTGCCAGCAGGAGCCCGGCGGGCAGCACAGATACGCAGTATTTT. The chain links TRBV6-5 to TRBJ2-3; D possibly corresponds to TRBD2 (5 bases). V was pared by 6 bases and J by 0 bases, with 13 bases between. Germline V CDR1 and CDR2: MNHEY, SVGAGI. The CDR3 is made up of 15 amino acids.

This sequence joins TRBV7-9 and TRBJ1-1, with no clear D. V was trimmed by 1 base and J by 1 base, leaving 4 bases between them. Germline-derived CDR1 and CDR2 are SEHNR and FQNEAQ (reference sequence). There are 13 residues in the CDR3. The CDR3: CASSLEGNTEAFF. CDR3 DNA: TGTGCCAGCAGCTTAGAAGGGAACACTGAAGCTTTCTTT. The entire variable domain, with the rest obtained from reference TRBV7-9 and TRBJ1-1, is as follows: DTGVSQNPRHKITKRGQNVTFRCDPISEHNRLYWYRQTLGQGPEFLTYFQNEAQLEKSRLLSDRFSAERPKGSFSTLEIQRTEQGDSAMYLCASSLEGNTEAFFGQGTRLTVV.

This clonotype occurred a few times. This chain's CDR3 is CASSGDSLSYGYTF. As DNA, the CDR3 is TGTGCCAGTAGTGGGGACAGTCTCTCCTATGGCTACACCTTC. The V call is TRBV19, the J call TRBJ1-2; 7 nucleotides align to TRBD1. Losses at the gene ends were 5 bases for V and 4 bases for J; bases not matched to a gene: 7. CDR3 size: 14 residues. Germline loops: CDR1 LNHDA, CDR2 SQIVND (reference sequence).

By sample fraction, this clonotype is medium-sized. The J gene is TRBJ1-2, the V gene TRBV20-1; D perhaps matches TRBD1 (5 bases). The CDR3 is 11 amino acids. The germline V gene encodes CDR1 DFQATT and CDR2 SNEGSKA (reference sequence). V was shortened by 3 bases and J by 5 bases, with 7 bases between the two germline ends. In nucleotides, the CDR3 is TGCAGTGCTAGTGGGGGGTATGGCTACACCTTC. It translates to CSASGGYGYTF.

This clonotype was recorded at least ten times. This chain connects TRBV5-1 to TRBJ2-3; possible D gene TRBD2, 6 bases. The CDR3 has 15 amino acids. Trimming shortened V by 1 base and J by 0 bases, and 9 bases separated the two germline ends. Germline loops: CDR1 SGHRS, CDR2 YFSETQ. The CDR3 region is CASSLMGLSTDTQYF. Written as DNA, the CDR3 is TGCGCCAGCAGCTTGATGGGACTTAGCACAGATACGCAGTATTTT.

Ten or more counts support this clonotype. V usage is TRBV5-1 and J usage is TRBJ2-2; D is undetermined. Germline CDR1 is SGHRS and CDR2 is YFSETQ. CDR3 size: 16 residues. Trimming left V 0 bases short and J 4 bases short, with 13 bases between. CDR3 loop: CASSLGNTAVTGELFF. The CDR3 coding sequence is TGCGCCAGCAGCTTGGGAAACACAGCAGTCACCGGGGAGCTGTTTTTT.

This clonotype came up many times. It is unclear where the CDR3 begins or ends on the DNA, so no DNA is shown, and the CDR3 is as TCRdb lists it. The V call is TRBV5-1, the J call TRBJ2-6. CDR1 is SGHRS, CDR2 YFSETQ, per germline. 15 amino acids form the CDR3, both terminal residues included. The CDR3 is CASILDGSGANVLTF.

This clonotype was recorded many times. This sequence joins TRBV7-9 and TRBJ2-5; a possible D gene is TRBD1 (6 bases). The V and J ends lost 3 bases and 1 base respectively, with 12 bases between them. Germline-derived CDR1 and CDR2 are SEHNR and FQNEAQ (reference sequence). This CDR3 contains 15 residues. CDR3 sequence: CASSFAGAGQETQYF. As DNA, the CDR3 is TGTGCCAGCAGCTTCGCAGGGGCGGGCCAAGAGACCCAGTACTTC.

This clonotype was found many times. The CDR3: CASSQDPNNLYEQFF. The DNA for the CDR3 is TGTGCCAGCAGCCAAGATCCGAATAATCTCTATGAGCAGTTCTTC. The gene calls are TRBV4-2 and TRBJ2-1; D gene unclear. Trimming stripped 0 bases from V and 8 bases from J, with 14 bases between. Germline V gene lookup returns CDR1 LGHNA and CDR2 YNFKEQ. This CDR3 spans 15 amino acids.

This clonotype was counted many times. V and J are TRBV9 and TRBJ2-7, with D maybe TRBD1 (5 bases). Germline V gives CDR1 SGDLS, CDR2 YYNGEE. The CDR3 extends over 14 amino acids. The germline V and J ends were trimmed by 0 bases and 2 bases, with 9 bases remaining between them. Here the CDR3 reads CASSVEGVPYEQYF. As DNA, the CDR3 is TGTGCCAGCAGCGTAGAAGGGGTTCCCTACGAGCAGTACTTC.

This clonotype was detected many times. The genes are TRBV5-1 and TRBJ1-4; D gene uncertain. The CDR3 loop spans 16 amino acids. Germline CDR1 and CDR2: SGHRS and YFSETQ. Trimming left V 2 bases short and J 5 bases short, with 16 bases between. CDR3 bases: TGCGCCAGCAGCTTTCTCGGCAGTGGGGAAAATGAAAAACTGTTTTTT. Its protein product is CASSFLGSGENEKLFF.

This clonotype came up a few times. V and J are TRBV18 and TRBJ2-7; D perhaps matches TRBD1 (6 bases). Trimming cost V 3 bases and J 5 bases, with 14 bases left between them. The CDR3 covers 14 residues. Looked up from germline, CDR1 is KGHSH and CDR2 is LQKENI. CDR3 bases: TGTGCCAGCTCACCTCAGGGGTTGGGGAACGAGCAGTACTTC. Translated: CASSPQGLGNEQYF.

The V gene is TRBV20-1, the J gene TRBJ1-6; possibly TRBD1 for D (6 bases). The CDR3 length is 13 residues. Between the trimmed V and J ends, which lost 1 base and 9 bases, there was a span of 10 bases. Per germline, CDR1 DFQATT and CDR2 SNEGSKA (reference sequence). CDR3: CSARVGGPSPLHF. The CDR3 bases are TGCAGTGCTAGAGTTGGGGGGCCTTCACCCCTCCACTTT.

About this clonotype: A single base separates this from a much larger clone, so it may be a read error. J is TRBJ2-5 and V is TRBV3-1; unclear D gene. CDR1 LGHDT and CDR2 YNNKEL come from the germline V gene (reference sequence). The CDR3 covers 15 residues. V shed 0 bases and J shed 0 bases, with 8 bases lying between them. The CDR3 DNA reads as TGTGCCAGCAGCCAAGATCTGGGCAACCAAGAGACCCAGTACTTC. Translation gives CASSQDLGNQETQYF.

This clonotype was seen a handful of times. The rearrangement uses TRBV5-1 and TRBJ2-7, with a possible D match to TRBD2 (7 bases). The ends were cut back, 3 bases at V and 5 bases at J, with 12 bases in the middle. CDR1 SGHRS and CDR2 YFSETQ come from the germline V gene. The CDR3 length is 13 residues. CDR3 protein: CASSWGGRNEQYF. In nucleotides, the CDR3 is TGCGCCAGCAGCTGGGGGGGCCGCAACGAGCAGTACTTC.

This clonotype was found a few times. In DNA form, the CDR3 reads TGCGCCAGCAGCTTGAGCGGGGGCGGCAGGAACACTGAAGCTTTCTTT. It encodes CASSLSGGGRNTEAFF. The chain recombines TRBV5-1 with TRBJ1-1; tentative D call: TRBD1 (6 bases). The ends were cut back, 1 base at V and 1 base at J, with 14 bases in the middle. Germline values: CDR1 SGHRS, CDR2 YFSETQ. This CDR3 is built from 16 residues.

This clonotype came up many times. This chain uses TRBV4-1 with TRBJ1-3; D ambiguous. The length of the CDR3 is 16 residues. Germline V lookup: CDR1 MGHRA, CDR2 YSYEKL. V was trimmed by 0 bases and J by 3 bases, leaving 12 bases between them. The CDR3 loop reads CASSQEGNRLGNTIYF. The CDR3 nucleotides are TGCGCCAGCAGCCAAGAGGGAAACAGACTTGGAAACACCATATATTTT.

The genes are TRBV5-1 and TRBJ1-2; tentatively, D is TRBD1 (6 bases). Trimming pared 0 bases from V and 4 bases from J, leaving 13 bases between. The CDR3 is 15 amino acids. Germline V CDR1 and CDR2: SGHRS, YFSETQ. The CDR3 reads CASSLAGGLGYGYTF. In nucleotides, the CDR3 is TGCGCCAGCAGCTTGGCCGGGGGCTTGGGCTATGGCTACACCTTC. The variable domain in full, with the rest retrieved from reference TRBV5-1 and TRBJ1-2, is KAGVTQTPRYLIKTRGQQVTLSCSPISGHRSVSWYQQTPGQGLQFLFEYFSETQRNKGNFPGRFSGRQFSNSRSEMNVSTLELGDSALYLCASSLAGGLGYGYTFGSGTRLTVV.

The CDR3: CASSRTVSHGYTF. The CDR3 nucleotides are TGTGCCAGCAGCCGTACAGTTAGCCATGGCTACACCTTC. The rearrangement uses TRBV6-5 and TRBJ1-2; no definite D call. The CDR3 extends over 13 amino acids. Germline V gene lookup returns CDR1 MNHEY and CDR2 SVGAGI. The V gene lost 6 bases and the J gene lost 6 bases, with 14 bases spanning the gap.

Ten or more counts support this clonotype. The chain combines TRBV27 with TRBJ2-1; 11 positions match TRBD2. Germline loops: CDR1 MNHEY, CDR2 SMNVEV (reference sequence). V lost 5 bases and J lost 10; bases outside the gene matches: 7. CDR3 length: 14 residues. The CDR3 sequence: CASSPGLAATEQFF. CDR3 in DNA: TGTGCCAGCAGTCCGGGACTAGCGGCCACAGAGCAGTTCTTC.

This clonotype was counted many times. The chain is built from TRBV7-3 and TRBJ1-1; D is ambiguous. The V gene's germline CDR1 is SGHTA and CDR2 FQGTGA. V was shortened by 2 bases and J by 0 bases, with 13 bases between the two germline ends. CDR3 size: 16 residues. The CDR3 DNA sequence: TGTGCCAGCAGCTTACAACCCGGAGTTATGAACACTGAAGCTTTCTTT. It is translated as CASSLQPGVMNTEAFF.

This clonotype has ten or more counts. V usage is TRBV6-5 and J usage is TRBJ1-6, with a tentative D call TRBD1 (6 bases). Germline lookup yields CDR1 MNHEY and CDR2 SVGAGI. V lost 8 bases and J 9 bases, leaving 14 bases between the germline ends. The CDR3 is 13 amino acids. The DNA for the CDR3 is TGTGCCAGCGGAGAACAGGGAGGTTCACCCCTCCACTTT. It is translated as CASGEQGGSPLHF.

There are many counts of this clonotype. The rearrangement uses TRBV3-1 and TRBJ1-1; D is unresolved. CDR1 and CDR2 from the germline V gene are LGHDT and YNNKEL (reference sequence). The CDR3 totals 14 residues. The ends were cut back, 0 bases at V and 4 bases at J, with 9 bases in the middle. The CDR3 sequence: CASSQDSWGTEAFF. In DNA, the CDR3 is TGTGCCAGCAGCCAAGATTCTTGGGGCACTGAAGCTTTCTTT.

The gene calls are TRBV20-1 and TRBJ2-1, with D possibly being TRBD1 or TRBD2 (5 bases each). Germline V CDR1 and CDR2: DFQATT, SNEGSKA (reference sequence). The CDR3 covers 13 residues. V was trimmed by 7 bases and J by 0 bases, leaving 10 bases between them. The CDR3 here is CSDGASSYNEQFF. As DNA, the CDR3 is TGCAGTGACGGGGCGAGCTCCTACAATGAGCAGTTCTTC.

This clonotype was counted many times. V and J are TRBV7-7 and TRBJ2-2; D is undetermined. This CDR3 has 13 residues. V was clipped by 2 bases and J by 6 bases, with 7 bases between them. Germline assignment: CDR1 SSHAT and CDR2 FNYEAQ (reference sequence). The CDR3 nucleotides are TGTGCCAGCAGCTTAAGTGGATCCGGGGAGCTGTTTTTT. It encodes CASSLSGSGELFF.

The chain carries TRBV12-3 or TRBV12-4 and TRBJ1-2; possible D gene TRBD1, 5 bases. The CDR3 is 14 residues long. V lost 3 bases, J lost 4 bases, and 12 bases lay in between. The CDR3 loop is CASSLWGIGYGYTF. The CDR3, as DNA: TGTGCCAGCAGTTTGTGGGGGATTGGCTATGGCTACACCTTC.

This clonotype was found many times. This rearrangement joins TRBV25-1 to TRBJ1-1; 8 bases align to TRBD1. The CDR3 length is 15 residues. The V segment lost 3 bases and the J segment 1 base; nucleotides outside the gene matches: 4. Germline V gives CDR1 MGHDK, CDR2 SYGVNS. CDR3 region: CASSDPGTGNTEAFF. The CDR3 region has the DNA TGTGCCAGCAGTGACCCCGGGACAGGGAACACTGAAGCTTTCTTT.

This clonotype was detected many times. The rearrangement links TRBV11-2 to TRBJ2-1; D may be TRBD1 (5 bases). This CDR3 comprises 16 residues. Deletions cut 7 bases from V and 7 bases from J, with 23 bases between. CDR1 is SGHAT and CDR2 is FQNNGV in the germline V gene. CDR3 protein: CASTQGRRSLLNEQFF. As DNA, the CDR3 is TGTGCCAGCACCCAGGGCCGTCGCAGCCTATTGAATGAGCAGTTCTTC.

This clonotype was found once. One end of the junction is discordant with germline, which a read error may explain. This chain uses TRBV20-1 with TRBJ2-1; 10 positions match TRBD2. CDR1 is DFQATT and CDR2 is SNEGSKA in the germline V gene (reference sequence). The CDR3 runs 15 residues. The CDR3 DNA follows: TGCAGTGCTGGGCCTAGCGGGAGAATTAGGAATGAGCAGCTCTTC. This gives the protein CSAGPSGRIRNEQLF.